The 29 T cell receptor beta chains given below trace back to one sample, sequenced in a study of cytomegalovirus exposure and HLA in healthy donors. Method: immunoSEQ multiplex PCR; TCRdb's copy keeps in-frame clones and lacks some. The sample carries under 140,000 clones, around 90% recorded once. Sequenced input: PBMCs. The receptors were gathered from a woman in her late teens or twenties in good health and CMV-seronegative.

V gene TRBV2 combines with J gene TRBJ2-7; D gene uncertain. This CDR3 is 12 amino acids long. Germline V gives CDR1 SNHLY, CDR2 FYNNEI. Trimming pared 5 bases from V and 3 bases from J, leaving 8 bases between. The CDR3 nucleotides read TGTGCCAGCAGTCCACTCATCTACGAGCAGTACTTC. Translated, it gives CASSPLIYEQYF.

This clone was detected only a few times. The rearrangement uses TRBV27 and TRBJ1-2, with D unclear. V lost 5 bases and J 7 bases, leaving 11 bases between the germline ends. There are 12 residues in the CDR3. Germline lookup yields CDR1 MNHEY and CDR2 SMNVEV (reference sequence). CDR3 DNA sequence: TGTGCCAGCAGTCACGACCGAGGTGGCTACACCTTC. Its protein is CASSHDRGGYTF.

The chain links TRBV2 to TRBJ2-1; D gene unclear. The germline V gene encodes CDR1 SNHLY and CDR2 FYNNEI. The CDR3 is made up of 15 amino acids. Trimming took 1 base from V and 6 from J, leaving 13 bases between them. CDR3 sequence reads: CASSEGNLRLNEQFF. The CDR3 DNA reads TGTGCCAGCAGTGAAGGTAACCTCAGGCTCAATGAGCAGTTCTTC.

DNA of the CDR3: TGTGCCAGCAGTTACTCAACAAGACGGACTACCTACGAGCAGTACTTC. Its protein is CASSYSTRRTTYEQYF. This chain uses TRBV6-5 with TRBJ2-7; tentatively, D is TRBD2 (6 bases). V was clipped by 0 bases and J by 2 bases, with 14 bases between them. Per the germline V gene, CDR1 is MNHEY and CDR2 is SVGAGI. This CDR3 contains 16 residues.

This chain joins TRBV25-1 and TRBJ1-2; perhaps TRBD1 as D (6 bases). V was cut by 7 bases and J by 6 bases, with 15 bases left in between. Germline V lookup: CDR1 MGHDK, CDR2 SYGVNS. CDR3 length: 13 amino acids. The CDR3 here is CASTEQGADGYTF. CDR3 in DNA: TGTGCCAGCACGGAACAGGGTGCCGATGGCTACACCTTC.

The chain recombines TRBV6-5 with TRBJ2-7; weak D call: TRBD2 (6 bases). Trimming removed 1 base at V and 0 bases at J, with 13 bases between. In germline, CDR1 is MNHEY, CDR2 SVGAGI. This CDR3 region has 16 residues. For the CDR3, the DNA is TGTGCCAGCAGTTACTACGGGACTTCAAGCTCCTACGAGCAGTACTTC. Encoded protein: CASSYYGTSSSYEQYF.

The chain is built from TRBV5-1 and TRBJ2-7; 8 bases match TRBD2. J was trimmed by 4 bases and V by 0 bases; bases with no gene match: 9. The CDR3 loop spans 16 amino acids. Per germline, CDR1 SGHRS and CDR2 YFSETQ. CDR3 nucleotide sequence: TGCGCCAGCAGCTTGGAGTACAGCGGGAGTGGGTACGAGCAGTACTTC. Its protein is CASSLEYSGSGYEQYF. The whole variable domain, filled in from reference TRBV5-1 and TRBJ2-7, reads KAGVTQTPRYLIKTRGQQVTLSCSPISGHRSVSWYQQTPGQGLQFLFEYFSETQRNKGNFPGRFSGRQFSNSRSEMNVSTLELGDSALYLCASSLEYSGSGYEQYFGPGTRLTVT.

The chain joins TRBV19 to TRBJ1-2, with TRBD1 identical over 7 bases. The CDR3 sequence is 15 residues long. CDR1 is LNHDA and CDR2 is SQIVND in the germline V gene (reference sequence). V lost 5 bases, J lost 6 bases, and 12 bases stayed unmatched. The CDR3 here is CASSLFDRDDNGYTF. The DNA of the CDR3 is TGTGCCAGTAGTCTGTTTGACAGGGACGATAATGGCTACACCTTC. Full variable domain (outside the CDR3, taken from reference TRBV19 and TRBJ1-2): DGGITQSPKYLFRKEGQNVTLSCEQNLNHDAMYWYRQDPGQGLRLIYYSQIVNDFQKGDIAEGYSVSREKKESFPLTVTSAQKNPTAFYLCASSLFDRDDNGYTFGSGTRLTVV.

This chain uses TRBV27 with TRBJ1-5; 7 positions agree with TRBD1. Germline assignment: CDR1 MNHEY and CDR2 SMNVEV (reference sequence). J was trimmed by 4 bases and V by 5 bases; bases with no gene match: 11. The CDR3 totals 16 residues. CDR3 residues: CASSGFRTGPNQPQHF. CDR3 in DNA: TGTGCCAGCAGTGGGTTCAGGACAGGCCCAAATCAGCCCCAGCATTTT.

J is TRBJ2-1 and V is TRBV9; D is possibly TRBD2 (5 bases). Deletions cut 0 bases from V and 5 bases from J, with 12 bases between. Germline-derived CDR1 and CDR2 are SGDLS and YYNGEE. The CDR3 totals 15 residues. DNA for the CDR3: TGTGCCAGCAGCGTAGAAGCGGCCCCCCACAATGAGCAGTTCTTC. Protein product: CASSVEAAPHNEQFF.

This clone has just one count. The CDR3 coding sequence is TGCGCCAGCAGTGGGGGGACTAGCGGAGTAAATGAGCAGTTCTTC. Amino acid sequence: CASSGGTSGVNEQFF. The chain is built from TRBV10-2 and TRBJ2-1, with TRBD2 matching 11 bases. The CDR3 is made up of 15 amino acids. J lost 7 bases, V lost 4 bases, and 6 bases had no gene match. Per the germline V gene, CDR1 is WSHSY and CDR2 is SAAADI.

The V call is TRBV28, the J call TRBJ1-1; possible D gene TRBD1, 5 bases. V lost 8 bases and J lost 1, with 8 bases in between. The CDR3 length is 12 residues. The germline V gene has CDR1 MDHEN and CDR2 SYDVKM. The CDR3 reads CASGHTNTEAFF. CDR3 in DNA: TGTGCCAGCGGACACACGAACACTGAAGCTTTCTTT.

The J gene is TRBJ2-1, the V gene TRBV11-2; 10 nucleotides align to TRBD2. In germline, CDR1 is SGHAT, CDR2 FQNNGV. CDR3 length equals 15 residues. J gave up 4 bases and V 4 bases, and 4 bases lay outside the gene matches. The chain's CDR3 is CASSSSGGAYNEQFF. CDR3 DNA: TGTGCCAGCAGCTCCAGCGGGGGGGCTTACAATGAGCAGTTCTTC.

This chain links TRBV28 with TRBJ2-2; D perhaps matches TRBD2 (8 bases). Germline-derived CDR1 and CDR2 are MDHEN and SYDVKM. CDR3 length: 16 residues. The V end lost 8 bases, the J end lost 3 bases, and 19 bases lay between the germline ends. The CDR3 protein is CASLREGQRHTGELFF. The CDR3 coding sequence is TGTGCCAGCCTACGGGAGGGACAGCGACACACCGGGGAGCTGTTTTTT.

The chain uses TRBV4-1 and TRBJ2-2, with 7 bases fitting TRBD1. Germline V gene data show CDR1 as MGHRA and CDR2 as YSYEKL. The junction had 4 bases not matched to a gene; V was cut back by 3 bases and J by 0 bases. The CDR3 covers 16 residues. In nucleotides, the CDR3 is TGCGCCAGCAGCCAGGGACAGCGAGCGAACACCGGGGAGCTGTTTTTT. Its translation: CASSQGQRANTGELFF.

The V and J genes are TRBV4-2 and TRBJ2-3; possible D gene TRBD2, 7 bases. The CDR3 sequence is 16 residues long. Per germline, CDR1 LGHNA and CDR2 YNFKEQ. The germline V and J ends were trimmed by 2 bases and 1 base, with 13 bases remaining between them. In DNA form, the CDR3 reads TGTGCCAGCAGCCAAAGGGGGGGTACCGGCACAGATACGCAGTATTTT. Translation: CASSQRGGTGTDTQYF.

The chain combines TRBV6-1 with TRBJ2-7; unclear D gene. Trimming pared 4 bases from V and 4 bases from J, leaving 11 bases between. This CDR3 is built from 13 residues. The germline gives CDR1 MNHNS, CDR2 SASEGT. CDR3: CASSVAVKYEQYF. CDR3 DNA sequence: TGTGCCAGCAGTGTGGCGGTAAAATACGAGCAGTACTTC.

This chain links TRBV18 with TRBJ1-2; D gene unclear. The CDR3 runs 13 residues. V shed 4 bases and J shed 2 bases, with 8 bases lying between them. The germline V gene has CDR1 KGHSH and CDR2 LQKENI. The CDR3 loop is CASSLDGNYGYTF. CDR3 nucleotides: TGTGCCAGCTCACTAGACGGGAACTATGGCTACACCTTC.

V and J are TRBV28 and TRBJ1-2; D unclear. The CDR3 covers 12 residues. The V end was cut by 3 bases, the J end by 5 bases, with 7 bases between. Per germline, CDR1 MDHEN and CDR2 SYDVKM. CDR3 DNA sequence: TGTGCCAGCAGTTTTGAACTGTATGGCTACACCTTC. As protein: CASSFELYGYTF.

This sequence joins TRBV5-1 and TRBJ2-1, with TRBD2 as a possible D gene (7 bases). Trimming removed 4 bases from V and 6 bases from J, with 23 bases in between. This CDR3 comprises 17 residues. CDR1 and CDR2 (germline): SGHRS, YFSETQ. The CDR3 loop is CASSPETSARGGNEQFF. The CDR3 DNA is TGCGCCAGCAGCCCGGAAACTAGCGCGAGGGGGGGCAATGAGCAGTTCTTC.

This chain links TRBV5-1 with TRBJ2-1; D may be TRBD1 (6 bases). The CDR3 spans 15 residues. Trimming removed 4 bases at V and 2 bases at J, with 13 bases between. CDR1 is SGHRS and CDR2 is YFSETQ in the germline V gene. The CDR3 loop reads CASSAATGTYNEQFF. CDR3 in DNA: TGCGCCAGCAGCGCCGCGACAGGAACCTACAATGAGCAGTTCTTC.

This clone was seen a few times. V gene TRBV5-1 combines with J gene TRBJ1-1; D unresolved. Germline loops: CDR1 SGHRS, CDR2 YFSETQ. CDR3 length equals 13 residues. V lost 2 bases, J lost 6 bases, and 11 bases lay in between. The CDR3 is CASSFGRSSEAFF. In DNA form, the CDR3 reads TGCGCCAGCAGCTTTGGGAGGAGTTCTGAAGCTTTCTTT.

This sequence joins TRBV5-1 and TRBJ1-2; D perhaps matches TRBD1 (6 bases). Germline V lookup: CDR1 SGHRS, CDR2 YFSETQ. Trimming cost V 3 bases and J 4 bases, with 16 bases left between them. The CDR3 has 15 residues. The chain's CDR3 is CASSWTSDRLYGYTF. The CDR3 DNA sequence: TGCGCCAGCAGCTGGACCAGTGACAGGCTCTATGGCTACACCTTC.

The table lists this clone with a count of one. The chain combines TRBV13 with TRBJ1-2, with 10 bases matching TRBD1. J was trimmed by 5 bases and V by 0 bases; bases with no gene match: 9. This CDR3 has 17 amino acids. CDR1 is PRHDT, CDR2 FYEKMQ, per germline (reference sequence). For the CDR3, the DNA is TGTGCCAGCAGCTTAGGGGGACCGGGACAGGGGACGTATGGCTACACCTTC. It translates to CASSLGGPGQGTYGYTF.

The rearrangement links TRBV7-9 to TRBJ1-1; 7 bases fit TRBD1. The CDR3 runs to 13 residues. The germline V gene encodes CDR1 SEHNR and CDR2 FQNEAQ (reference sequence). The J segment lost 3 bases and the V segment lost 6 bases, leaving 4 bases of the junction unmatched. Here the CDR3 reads CASRWTGDTEAFF. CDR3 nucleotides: TGTGCCAGCAGGTGGACAGGCGACACTGAAGCTTTCTTT.

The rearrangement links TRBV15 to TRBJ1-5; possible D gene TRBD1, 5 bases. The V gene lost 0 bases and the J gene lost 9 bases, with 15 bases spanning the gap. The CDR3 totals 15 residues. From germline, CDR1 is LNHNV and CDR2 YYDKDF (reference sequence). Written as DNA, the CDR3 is TGTGCCACCAGCAGAGAAAGGGTCACAGGTGGGCCCCAGCATTTT. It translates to CATSRERVTGGPQHF.

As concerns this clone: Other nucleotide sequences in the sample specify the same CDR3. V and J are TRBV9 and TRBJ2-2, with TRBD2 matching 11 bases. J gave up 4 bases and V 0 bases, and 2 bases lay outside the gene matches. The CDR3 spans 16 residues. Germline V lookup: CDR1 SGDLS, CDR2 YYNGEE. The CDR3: CASSVELAGVTGELFF. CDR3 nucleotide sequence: TGTGCCAGCAGCGTAGAACTAGCGGGAGTCACCGGGGAGCTGTTTTTT.

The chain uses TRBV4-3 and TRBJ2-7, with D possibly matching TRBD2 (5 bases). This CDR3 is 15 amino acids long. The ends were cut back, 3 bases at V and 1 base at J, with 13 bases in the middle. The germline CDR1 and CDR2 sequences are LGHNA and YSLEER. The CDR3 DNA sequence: TGCGCCAGCAGCCAGGGAGCAGGAGGATCCTACGAGCAGTACTTC. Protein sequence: CASSQGAGGSYEQYF.

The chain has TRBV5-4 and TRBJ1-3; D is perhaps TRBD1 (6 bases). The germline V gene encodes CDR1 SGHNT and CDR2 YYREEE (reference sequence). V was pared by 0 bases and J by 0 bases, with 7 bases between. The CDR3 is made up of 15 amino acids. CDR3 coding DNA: TGTGCCAGCAGCTTGGGACAGGTCTCTGGAAACACCATATATTTT. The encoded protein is CASSLGQVSGNTIYF.